This is a list of T cell receptor beta chains from one sample in a study of CD8 T cells in ankylosing spondylitis. TCRdb re-analysed the 5' RACE reads in MiXCR, keeping a single row per CDR3 protein. The sample lists some 450,000 distinct CDR3 sequences; about 15% were seen once. Sequencing was done on a sample of blood, either unsorted or a sorted T cell fraction (not recorded which). The receptors come from a male donor with ankylosing spondylitis. Both conserved end residues are part of each CDR3. Fields, in order: J gene, D gene, V gene, clone size, CDR3 protein, CDR3 DNA. A D gene is named only where the DNA matches it firmly. Size tells how often a clone was seen (once, few, many) or the class of an expanded clone, and some rows leave it out.

j_call: TRBJ2-3
d_call: TRBD2
v_call: TRBV20-1
clone_size: many
cdr3_aa: CSASPLSGLAGARTDTQYF
cdr3_nt: TGCAGTGCTTCCCCCCTGAGCGGACTAGCGGGGGCCCGCACAGATACGCAGTATTTT

j_call: TRBJ1-1
d_call: .
v_call: TRBV28
clone_size: .
cdr3_aa: CASSLKVRGEAFF
cdr3_nt: TGTGCCAGCAGTTTAAAGGTCCGGGGTGAAGCTTTCTTT

j_call: TRBJ1-3
d_call: .
v_call: TRBV5-1
clone_size: .
cdr3_aa: CASSLGTSGNTIYF
cdr3_nt: TGCGCCAGCAGCTTGGGTACGTCTGGAAACACCATATATTTT

j_call: TRBJ2-6
d_call: TRBD1
v_call: TRBV4-1
clone_size: .
cdr3_aa: CASSPGQGIALVANVLTF
cdr3_nt: TGCGCCAGCAGCCCGGGACAGGGTATCGCTTTGGTAGCCAACGTCCTGACTTTC

j_call: TRBJ1-1
d_call: .
v_call: TRBV20-1
clone_size: .
cdr3_aa: CSAPRDTEAFF
cdr3_nt: TGCAGTGCCCCTAGGGACACTGAAGCTTTCTTT

j_call: TRBJ2-1
d_call: .
v_call: TRBV6-6
clone_size: .
cdr3_aa: CASSSDPYNEQFF
cdr3_nt: TGTGCCAGCAGTTCCGACCCCTACAATGAGCAGTTCTTC

j_call: TRBJ2-1
d_call: .
v_call: TRBV7-3
clone_size: many
cdr3_aa: CASSLTPGVVDYNEQFF
cdr3_nt: TGTGCCAGCAGCTTAACCCCGGGAGTGGTGGACTACAATGAGCAGTTCTTC

j_call: TRBJ2-7
d_call: TRBD2
v_call: TRBV4-3
clone_size: .
cdr3_aa: CASSQVVASGAFYEQYF
cdr3_nt: TGCGCCAGCAGCCAAGTTGTCGCTAGCGGGGCTTTCTACGAGCAGTACTTC

j_call: TRBJ2-1
d_call: TRBD2
v_call: TRBV7-3
clone_size: many
cdr3_aa: CASSSGLAVYNEQFF
cdr3_nt: TGCGCCAGCAGCTCCGGACTAGCGGTCTACAATGAGCAGTTCTTC

j_call: TRBJ1-1
d_call: .
v_call: TRBV12-3/TRBV12-4
clone_size: many
cdr3_aa: CASSFGGNTEAFF
cdr3_nt: TGCGCCAGCAGCTTTGGGGGGAACACTGAAGCTTTCTTT

j_call: TRBJ1-4
d_call: .
v_call: TRBV20-1
clone_size: .
cdr3_aa: CSASVGVYEKLFF
cdr3_nt: TGCAGTGCTAGTGTGGGGGTATATGAAAAACTGTTTTTT